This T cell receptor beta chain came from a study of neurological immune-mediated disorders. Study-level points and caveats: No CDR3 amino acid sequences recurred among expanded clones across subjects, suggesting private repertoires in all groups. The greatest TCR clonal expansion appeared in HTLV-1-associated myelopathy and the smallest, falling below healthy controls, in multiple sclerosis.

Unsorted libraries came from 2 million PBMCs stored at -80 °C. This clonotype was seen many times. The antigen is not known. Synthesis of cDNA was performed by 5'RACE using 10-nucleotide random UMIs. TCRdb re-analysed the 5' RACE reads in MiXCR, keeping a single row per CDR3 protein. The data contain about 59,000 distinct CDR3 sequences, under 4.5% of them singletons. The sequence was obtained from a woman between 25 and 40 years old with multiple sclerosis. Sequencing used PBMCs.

The CDR3 region has the DNA TGCGCCAGCAGGCTAGCGGGGGGCTACAATGAGCAGTTCTTC. As protein: CASRLAGGYNEQFF. The genes are TRBV5-1 and TRBJ2-1; TRBD2 agrees at 11 bases. Unmatched junction bases numbered 1, after V lost 5 bases and J lost 3 bases. The CDR3 length is 14 residues. Germline CDR1 reads SGHRS; CDR2 reads YFSETQ.